This T cell receptor beta chain was documented in a study of blood T cell repertoires in COVID-19. Study-wide context: T cells, B-cell-depleted T cells, or PBMCs provided the cDNA or gDNA that served as material.

The table lists this clone with a count of one. Generated by immunoSEQ multiplex PCR, the TCRdb table keeps only in-frame clones and is missing some. This table has roughly 55,000 clones, around four fifths appearing once. J gave up 3 bases and V 5 bases, and 12 bases lay outside the gene matches. Per germline, CDR1 SGHTA and CDR2 FQGTGA. CDR3 length equals 17 residues. Input material: peripheral blood. The chain recombines TRBV7-3 with TRBJ2-1; 8 positions match TRBD2. This receptor was obtained from a woman in her sixties or seventies with acute or convalescent COVID-19. CDR3 nucleotide sequence: TGTGCCAGCAGCCTCACAAGACTAGCGAATCTCTACAATGAGCAGTTCTTC. It yields the protein CASSLTRLANLYNEQFF.